The 15 T cell receptor beta chains below come from one sample, sequenced in a study of shared clonotypes between healthy human individuals. Using immunoSEQ multiplex PCR, the repertoire was profiled, and TCRdb retains in-frame clones only, with some absent. The sample yields millions of clones, around 94% seen once. The source material was naive CD4+ T cells sorted from blood. Subset reported: CD45RA+ positively selected. The receptors were sampled from a man aged 18 to 29 in good health.

CDR3 coding DNA: TGCGCCAGCAGCCAAGGACTAGCCTCAAGCTCCTACGAGCAGTACTTC. As protein: CASSQGLASSSYEQYF. The chain carries TRBV4-3 and TRBJ2-7; 7 bases map to TRBD2. V shed 1 base and J 0 bases; nucleotides not matched to a gene: 6. CDR1 LGHNA and CDR2 YSLEER come from the germline V gene. The CDR3 spans 16 residues.

V gene TRBV9 combines with J gene TRBJ2-4; TRBD2 matches 8 bases. The CDR3 extends over 16 amino acids. J was trimmed by 0 bases and V by 4 bases; bases with no gene match: 6. Germline assignment: CDR1 SGDLS and CDR2 YYNGEE. The DNA for the CDR3 is TGTGCCAGCAGCTTTGCGGCGGGAGGAGCCAAAAACATTCAGTACTTC. It codes for CASSFAAGGAKNIQYF.

The chain has TRBV27 and TRBJ2-3, with TRBD2 matching 14 bases. Trimming at V came to 5 bases and at J to 5 bases, leaving 9 bases not matched to a gene. The CDR3 is made up of 17 amino acids. CDR1 is MNHEY, CDR2 SMNVEV, per germline (reference sequence). The CDR3 protein is CASSLKGLAGAVDTQYF. For the CDR3, the DNA is TGTGCCAGCAGTCTGAAGGGACTAGCGGGAGCGGTAGATACGCAGTATTTT.

The chain combines TRBV6-1 with TRBJ2-7, with TRBD1 identical over 9 bases. V shed 6 bases and J 4 bases; nucleotides not matched to a gene: 7. CDR3 length: 14 amino acids. Germline V CDR1 and CDR2: MNHNS, SASEGT. CDR3 amino acids: CASRAGTGIYEQYF. The CDR3, as DNA: TGTGCCAGCAGGGCCGGGACAGGGATATACGAGCAGTACTTC.

The V gene is TRBV7-2, the J gene TRBJ1-2; D is undetermined. Germline V gene lookup returns CDR1 SGHTA and CDR2 FQGNSA. Deletions cut 4 bases from V and 2 bases from J, with 11 bases between. There are 14 residues in the CDR3. The CDR3 sequence is CASSSGNWNYGYTF. CDR3 coding DNA: TGTGCCAGCAGCTCCGGAAATTGGAACTATGGCTACACCTTC.

The chain combines TRBV4-1 with TRBJ1-2; 9 bases agree with TRBD1. Germline trimming cut 1 base from V and 3 bases from J; bases unmatched to any gene: 3. Germline V lookup: CDR1 MGHRA, CDR2 YSYEKL. This CDR3 contains 15 residues. As DNA, the CDR3 is TGCGCCAGCAGCCAAGGTACAGGGGGCGACTATGGCTACACCTTC. Protein product: CASSQGTGGDYGYTF.

This sequence joins TRBV2 and TRBJ2-1; D is perhaps TRBD2 (7 bases). CDR3 size: 13 residues. Germline CDR1 reads SNHLY; CDR2 reads FYNNEI. Trimming left V 5 bases short and J 7 bases short, with 12 bases between. CDR3 coding DNA: TGTGCCAGCAGTTTGAGGGGGGGGAATGAGCAGTTCTTC. It yields the protein CASSLRGGNEQFF.

CDR3 DNA: TGCGCCAGCAGCCCGGGGACTAAAGGCACAGATACGCAGTATTTT. The encoded protein is CASSPGTKGTDTQYF. The rearrangement joins TRBV5-1 to TRBJ2-3; 7 positions match TRBD2. CDR1 and CDR2 (germline): SGHRS, YFSETQ. The CDR3 is 15 amino acids. Losses at the gene ends were 4 bases for V and 1 base for J; bases not matched to a gene: 6.

This chain uses TRBV5-4 with TRBJ2-1, with 7 bases aligning to TRBD2. Germline V CDR1 and CDR2: SGHNT, YYREEE (reference sequence). V shed 4 bases and J 12 bases; nucleotides not matched to a gene: 16. This CDR3 comprises 15 residues. The DNA for the CDR3 is TGTGCCAGCAGCCCCGGACCTGAAGCGGGAATGAGGCAGTTCTTC. As protein: CASSPGPEAGMRQFF.

The CDR3 sequence is CASSSGSYEQYF. The CDR3 DNA reads TGTGCCAGTAGCTCGGGATCCTACGAGCAGTACTTC. This rearrangement joins TRBV19 to TRBJ2-5; perhaps TRBD2 as D (5 bases). The J call is doubtful: the DNA matches TRBJ2-7 better. CDR1 and CDR2 (germline): LNHDA, SQIVND (reference sequence). This CDR3 has 12 amino acids.

The chain combines TRBV5-1 with TRBJ2-2; no clear D. V gave up 2 bases and J gave up 5 bases, with 16 bases separating them. CDR1 is SGHRS, CDR2 YFSETQ, per germline. The CDR3 extends over 16 amino acids. The CDR3 nucleotides read TGCGCCAGCAGCTTACAGCTCCCCAGTGGGACCGGGGAGCTGTTTTTT. This sequence encodes CASSLQLPSGTGELFF.

The J gene is TRBJ2-7, the V gene TRBV7-2; 16 nucleotides align to TRBD2. V lost 5 bases, J lost 2 bases, and 6 bases stayed unmatched. From germline, CDR1 is SGHTA and CDR2 FQGNSA. CDR3 length equals 17 residues. The CDR3 region is CASSLGLAGGRTYEQYF. The CDR3 coding sequence is TGTGCCAGCAGCCTGGGACTAGCGGGGGGGCGGACCTACGAGCAGTACTTC.

This chain connects TRBV5-8 to TRBJ2-2, with 13 bases that match TRBD2. CDR1 and CDR2 (germline): SGHTS, YDEGEE. V gave up 5 bases and J gave up 6 bases; unmatched junction bases: 10. The CDR3 is made up of 17 amino acids. The CDR3 spells CASSKSRGLAGPGELFF. In DNA form, the CDR3 reads TGTGCCAGCAGTAAGAGTCGGGGACTAGCGGGACCCGGGGAGCTGTTTTTT.

The V call is TRBV19, the J call TRBJ2-7; D remains unclear. V was cut by 3 bases and J by 3 bases, with 18 bases left in between. CDR1 is LNHDA, CDR2 SQIVND, per germline (reference sequence). The CDR3 consists of 16 residues. The CDR3: CASSIQASLSIYEQYF. The CDR3 bases are TGTGCCAGTAGTATCCAGGCGTCACTGAGCATCTACGAGCAGTACTTC.

The chain links TRBV10-3 to TRBJ1-1, with 8 bases fitting TRBD1. Germline V gene data show CDR1 as ENHRY and CDR2 as SYGVKD. V lost 10 bases to trimming and J lost 0 bases; unmatched junction nucleotides: 4. This CDR3 contains 13 residues. CDR3 nucleotides: TGTGCCACCGTGGGACAGGTGAACACTGAAGCTTTCTTT. Translation: CATVGQVNTEAFF.